Listed here is a single T cell receptor (beta chain). The antigen is undetermined. Measured with immunoSEQ multiplex PCR; TCRdb has only the in-frame clones, and not every one. This table has about 50,000 clones, approximately 84% appearing once. These data originate in a study of graft-versus-host responses after intestinal transplantation. Study-level background: All of the recipients had induction that used anti-thymocyte globulin, then tacrolimus and steroids for about 3 years.

Germline CDR1 and CDR2: SGHRS and YFSETQ. This CDR3 comprises 16 residues. V was pared by 0 bases and J by 5 bases, with 9 bases of the junction left unmatched. The source of this sequence is a human donor who was the organ donor for an intestinal transplant. This chain links TRBV5-1 with TRBJ2-5; 8 nucleotides align to TRBD2. The source was unstimulated CD4+ T cells sorted from spleen or lymph node cells, collected before transplant. The CDR3 spells CASSLVPSGPSETQYF. CDR3 bases: TGCGCCAGCAGCTTGGTACCTAGCGGGCCTAGTGAGACCCAGTACTTC.